The 17 T cell receptor beta chains in this list originate from one sample, sequenced in a study of cytomegalovirus exposure and HLA in healthy donors. The table came from immunoSEQ multiplex PCR; TCRdb's copy has only in-frame clones and leaves some out. The table lists 300,000 or so clones, roughly 86% of them singletons. Source material: PBMCs. Receptor source: a man in his thirties or forties in good health and CMV-seronegative.

The V gene is TRBV5-8, the J gene TRBJ1-5, with D perhaps matching TRBD1 (6 bases). The CDR3 is made up of 15 amino acids. Germline CDR1 is SGHTS and CDR2 is YDEGEE. V was clipped by 0 bases and J by 3 bases, with 10 bases between them. The CDR3 region has the DNA TGTGCCAGCAGCTTGGAGGGGGGGCCCAATCAGCCCCAGCATTTT. Its translation: CASSLEGGPNQPQHF.

The V call is TRBV6-4, the J call TRBJ2-1; 8 bases line up with TRBD2. The length of the CDR3 is 15 residues. Losses at the gene ends were 9 bases for V and 0 bases for J; bases not matched to a gene: 7. From germline, CDR1 is MRHNA and CDR2 SNTAGT. The chain's CDR3 is CASSRGGSSYNEQFF. The CDR3 nucleotides read TGTGCCAGTTCCCGCGGGGGGAGCTCCTACAATGAGCAGTTCTTC.

This chain joins TRBV12-5 and TRBJ2-1; TRBD1 agrees at 8 bases. Germline V gene data show CDR1 as LGHNT and CDR2 as FRNRAP. The CDR3 is 15 amino acids. V gave up 4 bases and J gave up 5 bases; unmatched junction bases: 7. The CDR3 region is CASGSGDRRNNEQFF. In DNA, the CDR3 is TGTGCTAGTGGTTCGGGGGACAGGCGAAACAATGAGCAGTTCTTC.

This clone was seen once. This sequence joins TRBV21-1 and TRBJ2-1; TRBD1, the table's D call, was not compared with the DNA. TRBV21-1 is classified as a pseudogene. The CDR3 is made up of 15 amino acids. The CDR3 region is CASSKARQGSNEQFF. CDR3 nucleotides: TGTGCCAGCAGCAAAGCGCGCCAGGGTAGCAATGAGCAGTTCTTC.

The chain has TRBV6-6 and TRBJ2-7, with 8 bases identical to TRBD1. The V and J ends lost 0 bases and 5 bases, in that order; junction bases with no gene match: 6. Germline CDR1 reads MNHNY; CDR2 reads SVGAGI (reference sequence). This CDR3 has 15 amino acids. The CDR3 loop reads CASSYSGQGADEQYF. CDR3 coding DNA: TGTGCCAGCAGTTACTCCGGCCAGGGGGCTGACGAGCAGTACTTC.

As DNA, the CDR3 is TGTGCCAGCAGCCGAATTTCTAGCGGGGGGCCCTCCTACGAGCAGTACTTC. It is translated as CASSRISSGGPSYEQYF. The chain employs TRBV27 and TRBJ2-7; 11 bases align to TRBD2. This CDR3 region has 17 residues. Germline CDR1 MNHEY, CDR2 SMNVEV (reference sequence). V gave up 6 bases and J gave up 0 bases; unmatched junction bases: 10.

In this sample, this clone turned up once. The V and J genes are TRBV9 and TRBJ2-5; 8 positions agree with TRBD1. The CDR3 extends over 17 amino acids. Trimming took 3 bases from V and 0 from J; bases not matched to a gene: 10. The germline CDR1 and CDR2 sequences are SGDLS and YYNGEE. CDR3 loop: CASSAPRQGSYQETQYF. As DNA, the CDR3 is TGTGCCAGCAGCGCCCCCCGACAGGGGTCGTACCAAGAGACCCAGTACTTC.

The genes are TRBV7-9 and TRBJ1-2; D unclear. There are 13 residues in the CDR3. With 5 bases removed from V and 8 bases from J, the gap between germline ends came to 15 bases. Germline lookup yields CDR1 SEHNR and CDR2 FQNEAQ (reference sequence). CDR3 in amino acids: CASSPPIGRGYTF. CDR3 coding DNA: TGTGCCAGCAGCCCCCCTATTGGGAGGGGCTACACCTTC.

The rearrangement uses TRBV2 and TRBJ2-5, with TRBD1 matching over 8 bases. Germline CDR1 SNHLY, CDR2 FYNNEI. The CDR3 consists of 13 residues. The CDR3 DNA sequence: TGTGCTCTTGTGACAGGGGTCCAAGAGACCCAGTACTTC. It is translated as CALVTGVQETQYF.

This chain joins TRBV11-3 and TRBJ2-1; TRBD1 matches at 10 bases. Losses at the gene ends were 0 bases for V and 5 bases for J; bases not matched to a gene: 7. The germline CDR1 and CDR2 sequences are SGHNT and YENEEA. The CDR3 has 17 amino acids. This CDR3 is CASSLESWGQGNNEQFF. For the CDR3, the DNA is TGTGCCAGCAGCTTAGAAAGCTGGGGACAGGGGAACAATGAGCAGTTCTTC.

The chain uses TRBV23-1 and TRBJ1-6; 8 bases line up with TRBD1. TRBV23-1 is annotated as an ORF whose role is uncertain. The CDR3 length is 14 residues. The J segment lost 6 bases and the V segment lost 4 bases, leaving 2 bases of the junction unmatched. The CDR3 is CASSRDRGNSPLHF. The DNA of the CDR3 is TGCGCCAGCAGTCGAGACAGGGGTAATTCACCCCTCCACTTT.

This sequence joins TRBV5-1 and TRBJ1-4; a weak D match, TRBD1 (5 bases). Germline V gene sequence: CDR1 SGHRS, CDR2 YFSETQ. CDR3 length equals 14 residues. Trimming shortened V by 4 bases and J by 5 bases, and 12 bases separated the two germline ends. The CDR3 here is CASSRDSENEKLFF. The CDR3 region has the DNA TGCGCCAGCAGCCGGGACTCTGAAAATGAAAAACTGTTTTTT.

The chain combines TRBV19 with TRBJ2-2, with TRBD1 matching over 8 bases. The V gene's germline CDR1 is LNHDA and CDR2 SQIVND (reference sequence). The CDR3 runs to 14 residues. The V gene end was trimmed by 8 bases and the J gene end by 4 bases; junction bases not matched to a gene: 6. CDR3 residues: CASFDRGGTGELFF. For the CDR3, the DNA is TGTGCCAGTTTCGACAGGGGTGGCACCGGGGAGCTGTTTTTT.

The chain uses TRBV7-2 and TRBJ2-2; the match to TRBD1 covers 8 bases. Per germline, CDR1 SGHTA and CDR2 FQGNSA. J was trimmed by 1 base and V by 5 bases; bases with no gene match: 9. The CDR3 loop spans 17 amino acids. CDR3 amino acids: CASSLATGTGNTGELFF. The CDR3 coding sequence is TGTGCCAGCAGCCTGGCGACCGGGACAGGGAACACCGGGGAGCTGTTTTTT.

This clone has just one count. The chain has TRBV5-1 and TRBJ1-4; TRBD1 is a possible D gene (6 bases). V was cut by 4 bases and J by 2 bases, with 12 bases left in between. This CDR3 has 15 amino acids. Germline V lookup: CDR1 SGHRS, CDR2 YFSETQ. This CDR3 is CASSPGGRTNEKLFF. CDR3 DNA: TGCGCCAGCAGCCCCGGGGGGCGTACTAATGAAAAACTGTTTTTT.

The J gene is TRBJ2-1, the V gene TRBV19, with D maybe TRBD2 (5 bases). From germline, CDR1 is LNHDA and CDR2 SQIVND (reference sequence). V lost 3 bases to trimming and J lost 7 bases, with 16 bases between them. The CDR3 length is 15 residues. This chain's CDR3 is CASSISLASRNEQFF. CDR3 in DNA: TGTGCCAGTAGTATTTCCCTAGCTAGCCGAAATGAGCAGTTCTTC.

The rearrangement joins TRBV29-1 to TRBJ1-3, with TRBD1 matching over 7 bases. The CDR3 is 13 residues long. V dropped 7 bases and J dropped 5; count of bases not matched to a gene: 8. Germline V gene sequence: CDR1 SQVTM, CDR2 ANQGSEA. CDR3 in amino acids: CSAEGQVRNTIYF. CDR3 coding DNA: TGCAGCGCCGAAGGACAGGTTCGAAACACCATATATTTT.